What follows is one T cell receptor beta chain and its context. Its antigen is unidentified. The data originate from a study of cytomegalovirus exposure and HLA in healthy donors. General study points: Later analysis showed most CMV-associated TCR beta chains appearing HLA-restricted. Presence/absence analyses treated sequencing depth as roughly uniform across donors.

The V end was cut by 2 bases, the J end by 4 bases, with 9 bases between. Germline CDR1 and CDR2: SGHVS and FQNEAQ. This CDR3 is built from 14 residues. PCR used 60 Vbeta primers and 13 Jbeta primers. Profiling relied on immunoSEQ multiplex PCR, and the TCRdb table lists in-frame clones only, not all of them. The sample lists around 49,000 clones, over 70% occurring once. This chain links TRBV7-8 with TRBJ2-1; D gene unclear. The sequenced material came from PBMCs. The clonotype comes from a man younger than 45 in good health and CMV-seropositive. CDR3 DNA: TGTGCCAGCAGCTTATTTACTGCTTACAATGAGCAGTTCTTC. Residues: CASSLFTAYNEQFF. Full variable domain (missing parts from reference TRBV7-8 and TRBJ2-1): GAGVSQSPRYKVAKRGQDVALRCDPISGHVSLFWYQQALGQGPEFLTYFQNEAQLDKSGLPSDRFFAERPEGSVSTLKIQRTQQEDSAVYLCASSLFTAYNEQFFGPGTRLTVL.